This T cell receptor (beta chain) originates from a study of shared clonotypes between healthy human individuals. CD45RO-negative cells were positively selected for CCR7, leaving out terminally differentiated effector memory CD45RA+ cells. There were only Caucasian adults among the donors, and all lived in Nashville, Tennessee. Regarding this clone: Its antigen is not known.

The CDR3 runs to 17 residues. Germline V gene lookup returns CDR1 SGHVS and CDR2 FQNEAQ. V was trimmed by 5 bases and J by 0 bases, leaving 20 bases between them. Whole-study results and caveats: The naive CD4 repertoires of a few donors were compared, and approximately 5.3% of clonotypes were shared.

In replicate PCRs of sorted subsets, about 190 ng DNA, approximately 30,000 T cell genomes, was used. Measured with immunoSEQ multiplex PCR; TCRdb has only the in-frame clones, and not every one. The data show about 800,000 clones, roughly 96% seen once. Sequencing was done on a sample of naive CD8+ T cells sorted from blood. The receptor's source is a man between 25 and 39 years old in good health. The chain is built from TRBV7-8 and TRBJ2-7; D might be TRBD1 (6 bases). The CDR3 nucleotides read TGTGCCAGCAGCCCGCATAGGGACACCGAGAGCTCCTACGAGCAGTACTTC. This codes for CASSPHRDTESSYEQYF.